This TCR beta chain appears in the sequencing data of a study of CD8+CD57+ T cells in acquired aplastic anemia. Study at large: DNA from sorted CD4+ and CD8+ cells averaged approximately 3.5 ug. Regarding the study as a whole: Patients shared 25 to 35 CD8+ CDR3 sequences with controls.

Comment on this clonotype: The antigen is undetermined.

Per germline, CDR1 SGHRS and CDR2 YFSETQ. The CDR3 extends over 13 amino acids. The trim removed 5 bases at V and 12 bases at J, leaving 8 bases unmatched. CDR3 and TCR beta VDJ profiling relied on a genomic DNA template. TCRdb itself ran the reads through MiXCR, one entry per CDR3 protein. The data show about 290,000 distinct CDR3 sequences, 45% to 65% seen once. Patients who underwent sequencing had shown CD8+CD57+ cell expansion by flow cytometry. Every patient presented with severe acquired aplastic anemia. The chain joins TRBV5-1 to TRBJ2-1, with 10 bases aligning to TRBD1. The clonotype comes from a human donor with aplastic anemia. Sequenced material: sorted CD4+, CD8+, or CD8+CD57+ T cells (not recorded which) from PBMCs. CDR3: CASSGGTGDGQFF. Here the CDR3 DNA reads TGCGCCAGCAGTGGCGGGACAGGGGACGGGCAGTTCTTC.